This T cell receptor beta chain was sequenced in a study of shared clonotypes between healthy human individuals. General study findings and limits: Of the naive CD4 clonotypes, roughly 5% were shared across several donors.

Germline V gene data show CDR1 as SGHDT and CDR2 as YYEEEE. Unmatched junction bases numbered 6, after V lost 4 bases and J lost 2 bases. The CDR3 is 16 amino acids. Remarks on this clone: Its target is not known.

Each PCR replicate from the sorted subsets contained about 200 ng DNA, which is 25,000 to 30,000 T cell genomes. Clones were sequenced by immunoSEQ multiplex PCR, and TCRdb holds only the in-frame ones, with some missing. The data contain about 1.1 million clones, around 78% of them seen just once; the ten biggest clones take up 0.52%. Each sample came from a Caucasian adult donor living in Nashville, Tennessee. Sequencing was carried out using memory CD4+ T cells from PBMCs. The subset was: CD45RA-negative fraction. This chain joins TRBV5-6 and TRBJ1-5, with 10 bases matching TRBD1. This sequence was found in a man between 18 and 35 years old in good health. Some clones in this sample may be carry-over from other donors' samples. The CDR3 sequence is CASSPGTGEGNQPQHF. CDR3 nucleotide sequence: TGTGCCAGCAGCCCTGGGACAGGGGAGGGCAATCAGCCCCAGCATTTT. Drawing the rest from reference TRBV5-6 and TRBJ1-5, the complete variable domain is DAGVTQSPTHLIKTRGQQVTLRCSPKSGHDTVSWYQQALGQGPQFIFQYYEEEERQRGNFPDRFSGHQFPNYSSELNVNALLLGDSALYLCASSPGTGEGNQPQHFGDGTRLSIL.